Listed here are 2 T cell receptor beta chains from one sample, sequenced in a study of blood T cell repertoires in COVID-19. Method: immunoSEQ multiplex PCR; TCRdb's copy keeps in-frame clones and lacks some. The sample consists of around 250,000 clones, 75% to 90% of them appearing once. What was sequenced was peripheral blood. The receptors shown here come from a human donor in a cohort sampled during active COVID-19.

This chain connects TRBV7-8 to TRBJ2-1; 8 nucleotides agree with TRBD2. Looked up from germline, CDR1 is SGHVS and CDR2 is FQNEAQ. The CDR3 contains 15 residues. J lost 6 bases, V lost 5 bases, and 9 bases had no gene match. The CDR3 DNA is TGTGCCAGCAGCCCCCGGACTAGCCCGGGCAATGAGCAGTTCTTC. Translation: CASSPRTSPGNEQFF.

A few counts support this clone. The rearrangement joins TRBV5-4 to TRBJ1-2; D ambiguous. The CDR3 runs to 15 residues. Germline lookup yields CDR1 SGHNT and CDR2 YYREEE (reference sequence). V was trimmed by 0 bases and J by 4 bases, leaving 13 bases between them. As DNA, the CDR3 is TGTGCCAGCAGCTTGGACCCCGGGTCGGGCTATGGCTACACCTTC. Translating it yields CASSLDPGSGYGYTF.